These 17 T cell receptor beta chains were sequenced from one sample in a study of blood T cell repertoires in COVID-19. The data were produced by immunoSEQ multiplex PCR, yet TCRdb's version contains in-frame clones alone and is incomplete. This sample has some 100,000 clones, with more than 75% found just once. Sequenced material: peripheral blood. The source of these receptors is a woman older than 75 with active COVID-19.

The gene calls are TRBV24-1 and TRBJ2-3, with 7 bases identical to TRBD2. This CDR3 region has 14 residues. Trimming removed 11 bases from V and 2 bases from J; junction bases left unmatched: 9. Germline values: CDR1 KGHDR, CDR2 SFDVKD. CDR3 sequence: CASGGDGLTDTQYF. The CDR3 DNA reads as TGTGCCAGTGGGGGGGACGGACTCACAGATACGCAGTATTTT.

V usage is TRBV6-6 and J usage is TRBJ2-5, with TRBD2 identical over 7 bases. After removal of 5 bases from V and 5 bases from J, the junction contained 2 bases not matched to a gene. CDR1 and CDR2 from the germline V gene are MNHNY and SVGAGI (reference sequence). The CDR3 is made up of 12 amino acids. CDR3: CASSGTMETQYF. The CDR3 DNA reads as TGTGCCAGCAGTGGGACTATGGAGACCCAGTACTTC.

The CDR3: CASSRQGRTDTQYF. The CDR3 DNA sequence: TGTGCCAGCAGTCGACAGGGAAGGACAGATACGCAGTATTTT. The chain combines TRBV28 with TRBJ2-3; 7 bases align to TRBD1. The CDR3 sequence is 14 residues long. V shed 5 bases and J 3 bases; nucleotides not matched to a gene: 5. The germline V gene has CDR1 MDHEN and CDR2 SYDVKM. The full variable domain, completed using reference TRBV28 and TRBJ2-3, is DVKVTQSSRYLVKRTGEKVFLECVQDMDHENMFWYRQDPGLGLRLIYFSYDVKMKEKGDIPEGYSVSREKKERFSLILESASTNQTSMYLCASSRQGRTDTQYFGPGTRLTVL.

The chain recombines TRBV28 with TRBJ1-2; tentatively, D is TRBD1 (5 bases). The CDR3 sequence is 15 residues long. Per germline, CDR1 MDHEN and CDR2 SYDVKM. Between the trimmed V and J ends, which lost 6 bases and 3 bases, there was a span of 17 bases. The CDR3: CASSRQAGWDYGYTF. The CDR3 DNA reads as TGTGCCAGCAGCCGTCAGGCAGGGTGGGACTATGGCTACACCTTC.

The rearrangement joins TRBV9 to TRBJ1-4; the match to TRBD1 covers 7 bases. The CDR3 totals 16 residues. CDR1 SGDLS and CDR2 YYNGEE come from the germline V gene. V was pared by 0 bases and J by 6 bases, with 8 bases of the junction left unmatched. In DNA form, the CDR3 reads TGTGCCAGCAGCGTAGATGGCAGGGGGACGTATGAAAAACTGTTTTTT. Translated, it gives CASSVDGRGTYEKLFF.

The chain employs TRBV11-3 and TRBJ2-7; D gene ambiguous. The V and J ends lost 0 bases and 3 bases respectively, with 3 bases between them. The V gene's germline CDR1 is SGHNT and CDR2 YENEEA. This CDR3 has 12 amino acids. CDR3 nucleotide sequence: TGTGCCAGCAGCTTAGACGGCTACGAGCAGTACTTC. It yields the protein CASSLDGYEQYF.

This chain uses TRBV2 with TRBJ2-6, with D possibly being TRBD1 (6 bases). Trimming stripped 7 bases from V and 0 bases from J, with 13 bases between. The CDR3 extends over 16 amino acids. The germline V gene encodes CDR1 SNHLY and CDR2 FYNNEI. CDR3 in amino acids: CASMGAGRSGANVLTF. In DNA form, the CDR3 reads TGTGCCAGCATGGGGGCAGGTCGCTCTGGGGCCAACGTCCTGACTTTC.

J is TRBJ2-5 and V is TRBV7-2; weak D call: TRBD2 (7 bases). The germline V and J ends were trimmed by 1 base and 6 bases, with 12 bases remaining between them. The V gene's germline CDR1 is SGHTA and CDR2 FQGNSA. This CDR3 has 14 amino acids. This CDR3 is CASSLDGGQKTQYF. As DNA, the CDR3 is TGTGCCAGCAGCTTAGACGGGGGGCAAAAGACCCAGTACTTC.

On this clone: The junction shows a germline mismatch at one end, possibly a read error. The sample holds other DNA sequences that translate to the same CDR3. The V call is TRBV4-3, the J call TRBJ1-5; D uncertain. The length of the CDR3 is 18 residues. Germline CDR1 reads LGHNA; CDR2 reads YSLEER. This CDR3 reads CASSQEPFSGVGNQPQHF. The DNA for the CDR3 is TGCGCCAGCAGCCAAGAGCCTTTCTCGGGAGTGGGCAATCAACCCCAGCATTTT.

A remark on this clone: Other DNA sequences in this specimen translate into the identical CDR3. The chain uses TRBV7-2 and TRBJ1-3; 7 bases fit TRBD1. Trimming took 5 bases from V and 5 from J; bases not matched to a gene: 9. The CDR3 has 15 amino acids. CDR1 is SGHTA, CDR2 FQGNSA, per germline. The DNA of the CDR3 is TGTGCCAGCAGCCCCGGGAGGGGGCTTAGAAACACCATATATTTT. This encodes CASSPGRGLRNTIYF.

The rearrangement links TRBV12-3 or TRBV12-4 to TRBJ2-7; 8 bases line up with TRBD2. The CDR3 covers 12 residues. V gave up 6 bases and J gave up 6 bases; unmatched junction bases: 4. This CDR3 reads CASRAGGSEQYF. CDR3 nucleotide sequence: TGTGCCAGCAGGGCGGGGGGTAGCGAGCAGTACTTC.

In its sample, this clone was seen once. CDR3 protein: CASSRSPGGQETQYF. The DNA of the CDR3 is TGTGCCAGTAGTAGATCTCCCGGCGGCCAAGAGACCCAGTACTTC. The chain carries TRBV19 and TRBJ2-5; D remains unclear. Germline-derived CDR1 and CDR2 are LNHDA and SQIVND (reference sequence). V was shortened by 4 bases and J by 1 base, with 13 bases between the two germline ends. The CDR3 extends over 15 amino acids.

The V gene is TRBV7-9, the J gene TRBJ2-1, with a tentative D call TRBD2 (6 bases). The germline V gene encodes CDR1 SEHNR and CDR2 FQNEAQ (reference sequence). Trimming stripped 1 base from V and 9 bases from J, with 16 bases between. The CDR3 loop spans 15 amino acids. CDR3 loop: CASSLGGGGVGEQFF. The DNA of the CDR3 is TGTGCCAGCAGCTTAGGTGGCGGAGGGGTGGGTGAGCAGTTCTTC.

The chain is built from TRBV5-1 and TRBJ2-1, with 7 bases identical to TRBD2. This CDR3 has 17 residues. CDR1 and CDR2 from the germline V gene are SGHRS and YFSETQ. The V segment lost 4 bases and the J segment 3 bases; nucleotides outside the gene matches: 13. The CDR3 spells CASSTGRGSGNYNEQFF. The CDR3 region has the DNA TGCGCCAGCAGCACGGGGAGGGGTAGCGGCAACTACAATGAGCAGTTCTTC.

The CDR3 region has the DNA TGTGCCACCAGCAGAGGGACTAGCGGGAGCTCCTACGAGCAGTACTTC. Its translation: CATSRGTSGSSYEQYF. This chain links TRBV15 with TRBJ2-7; 13 bases fit TRBD2. This CDR3 has 16 amino acids. CDR1 and CDR2 from the germline V gene are LNHNV and YYDKDF (reference sequence). The V and J ends lost 1 base and 0 bases, in that order; junction bases with no gene match: 0. The variable domain in full, completed from reference TRBV15 and TRBJ2-7, reads DAMVIQNPRYQVTQFGKPVTLSCSQTLNHNVMYWYQQKSSQAPKLLFHYYDKDFNNEADTPDNFQSRRPNTSFCFLDIRSPGLGDTAMYLCATSRGTSGSSYEQYFGPGTRLTVT.

The chain couples TRBV2 to TRBJ2-1, with D unclear. Trimming left V 1 base short and J 8 bases short, with 9 bases between. This CDR3 is built from 13 residues. CDR1 is SNHLY, CDR2 FYNNEI, per germline. CDR3 sequence reads: CASSEVRDDEQFF. The CDR3 DNA is TGTGCCAGCAGTGAAGTAAGAGATGATGAGCAGTTCTTC.

V gene TRBV6-1 combines with J gene TRBJ2-5, with TRBD2 matching 9 bases. Trimming cost V 0 bases and J 5 bases; bases outside gene matches: 13. Germline V gene sequence: CDR1 MNHNS, CDR2 SASEGT. The CDR3 runs to 18 residues. The DNA of the CDR3 is TGTGCCAGCAGTGAAGCGGAGGGGGGCGGGAGGGCCCTGGAGACCCAGTACTTC. Its protein product is CASSEAEGGGRALETQYF.